This T cell receptor (beta chain) is drawn from a study of cytomegalovirus exposure and HLA in healthy donors. This PCR relied on a set of 60 Vbeta primers and 13 Jbeta primers. Profiled with immunoSEQ multiplex PCR; TCRdb holds only in-frame clones, not every one. The table includes about 83,000 clones, about four fifths detected once. From germline, CDR1 is SEHNR and CDR2 FQNEAQ (reference sequence). The CDR3 totals 16 residues. V shed 5 bases, J shed 3 bases, and the junction held 10 bases outside the gene matches. This rearrangement joins TRBV7-9 to TRBJ2-7, with 10 positions matching TRBD1. Sequencing used PBMCs. The sequence was collected from a man aged 18-30 years in good health and CMV-seropositive. The CDR3, as DNA: TGTGCCAGCAGCCTGCCCAAGGGGGACAGGGGCTACGAGCAGTACTTC. This encodes CASSLPKGDRGYEQYF.